This entry concerns a single TCR beta chain. Its antigen is undetermined. The CDR3 has 15 residues. Germline CDR1 and CDR2: LGHNA and YSLEER. V lost 0 bases and J lost 7, with 16 bases in between. Sequenced material consisted of expressed TCRB transcripts (all of the isolated RNA was reverse transcribed). Here immunoSEQ multiplex PCR was the method, and the copy in TCRdb shows in-frame clones only, minus some. Of 250,000 to 400,000 clones in the sample, 11% to 15% were seen once. The sample belongs to a study of beta chain features in type 1 diabetes. General study points: Junctions at VDJ sites from type 1 diabetes patients had fewer insertions and more deletions.

This receptor was identified in a man aged 25 to 40 in good health. Sequenced input: central memory CD4+ T cells from blood. This chain connects TRBV4-3 to TRBJ2-7; possibly TRBD1 for D (5 bases). CDR3 sequence: CASSQDFRFRGEQYF. The DNA of the CDR3 is TGCGCCAGCAGCCAAGATTTCCGGTTTAGGGGTGAGCAGTACTTC.